These T cell receptor beta chains were read from a single sample in a study of T cell responses to AZD1222 COVID-19 vaccine. Assay: immunoSEQ multiplex PCR; the TCRdb copy retains only in-frame clones and omits some. Of some 150,000 clones listed, about 91% are singletons. The input for sequencing was peripheral blood, taken on day 0 of AZD1222 vaccination. These receptors all stem from an adult in good health. Each CDR3 is given with its conserved first and last residue. Where a row states a size, it is once, few, many or the class of an expanded clone; other rows omit it.

>NA|TRBV2|17|TRBJ2-1
CASSENPLAGATNEQFF
>NA|TRBV7-2|16|TRBJ1-1
CASSSVGQNTNTEAFF
>NA|TRBV23-1|14|TRBJ2-3
CASSDGGATDTQYF
>NA|TRBV11-3|15|TRBJ1-1
CASSLPPGVVTEAFF
>NA|TRBV27|14|TRBJ2-3
CASGELARTDTQYF
>NA|TRBV19|14|TRBJ2-3
CASSIRLSTDTQYF
>few|TRBV3-1/TRBV3-2|16|TRBJ2-1
CASSLPGQGQHNEQFF
>NA|TRBV15|12|TRBJ2-7
CATSNGFGEQYF
>NA|TRBV2|13|TRBJ2-1
CASGGQGQSEQFF
>NA|TRBV2|16|TRBJ1-1
CASSADRVNSNTEAFF
>NA|TRBV6-5|13|TRBJ1-2
CASSYQIKDGYTF
>NA|TRBV11-3|15|TRBJ2-6
CASSPTGSGANVLTF
>NA|TRBV18|11|TRBJ1-2
CASSGAGGYTF
>NA|TRBV28|15|TRBJ1-5
CASRIGTGPNQPQHF
>NA|TRBV27|11|TRBJ2-1
CASSSGTVQFF
>NA|TRBV6-5|13|TRBJ2-7
CASSWGRMGEQYF
>few|TRBV5-4|13|TRBJ1-5
CASSLDYAGPQHF
>NA|TRBV28|16|TRBJ2-1
CASSLSLAGYYNEQFF
>NA|TRBV5-1|14|TRBJ1-3
CASSLTGSGNTIYF
>many|TRBV7-9|13|TRBJ2-2
CALGAANTGELFF
>once|TRBV2|14|TRBJ1-1
CASIEASTWTEAFF
>NA|TRBV28|14|TRBJ1-2
CASSLGADSYGYTF
>NA|TRBV15|16|TRBJ2-2
CATSRDGLLNTGELFF
>NA|TRBV27|16|TRBJ1-4
CASSAPGTPNMEKLFF
>NA|TRBV7-9|13|TRBJ2-1
CASSQREMGEQFF
>NA|TRBV7-2|12|TRBJ1-2
CASSLDPYGYTF
>NA|TRBV4-3|15|TRBJ2-1
CASSPRTRASNEQFF
>NA|TRBV5-1|15|TRBJ2-7
CASSSRQGVVYEQYF
>NA|TRBV12-3/TRBV12-4|13|TRBJ1-2
CASSTLWGNGYTF
>NA|TRBV29-1|13|TRBJ2-7
CSVGLLGAYEQYF
>NA|TRBV7-8|15|TRBJ1-5
CASSLAQTGGQPQHF
>NA|TRBV30|13|TRBJ1-5
CAWSRDTNQPQHF
>NA|TRBV18|16|TRBJ1-5
CASSPPTGRVGQPQHF
>NA|TRBV4-3|17|TRBJ1-2
CASSQGIGGRTNYGYTF
>NA|TRBV6-2/TRBV6-3|21|TRBJ2-1
CASSYSMESGLAGFSWNEQFF
>NA|TRBV5-1|14|TRBJ1-2
CASSLGQGLGGYTF
>NA|TRBV11-3|15|TRBJ2-2
CASSAVPGPTGELFF
>NA|TRBV11-1|13|TRBJ2-7
CASSLTHASEQYF
>NA|TRBV19|15|TRBJ1-6
CASSFWDRDNSPLHF
>NA|TRBV25-1|15|TRBJ1-3
CASSRGALSGNTIYF
>NA|TRBV24-1|8|TRBJ2-3
CGEDTQYF
>NA|TRBV11-3|18|TRBJ2-7
CASSLGTSGSFFSYEQYF
>NA|TRBV2|15|TRBJ2-7
CASSEGSGIEYEQYF
>NA|TRBV3-1/TRBV3-2|17|TRBJ2-1
CASSQGVRGGTYNEQFF
>once|TRBV12-3/TRBV12-4|12|TRBJ2-1
CASKREDNEQFF
>NA|TRBV19|12|TRBJ1-5
CASSKGNQPQHF
>NA|TRBV29-1|14|TRBJ1-1
CSVDPGTGDPEAFF
>few|TRBV27|14|TRBJ2-1
CASSWGDSYNEQFF
>NA|TRBV11-2|17|TRBJ1-6
CASSPPGRGVHNSPLHF
>once|TRBV7-8|17|TRBJ2-2
CASSLFQGLGSAGELFF